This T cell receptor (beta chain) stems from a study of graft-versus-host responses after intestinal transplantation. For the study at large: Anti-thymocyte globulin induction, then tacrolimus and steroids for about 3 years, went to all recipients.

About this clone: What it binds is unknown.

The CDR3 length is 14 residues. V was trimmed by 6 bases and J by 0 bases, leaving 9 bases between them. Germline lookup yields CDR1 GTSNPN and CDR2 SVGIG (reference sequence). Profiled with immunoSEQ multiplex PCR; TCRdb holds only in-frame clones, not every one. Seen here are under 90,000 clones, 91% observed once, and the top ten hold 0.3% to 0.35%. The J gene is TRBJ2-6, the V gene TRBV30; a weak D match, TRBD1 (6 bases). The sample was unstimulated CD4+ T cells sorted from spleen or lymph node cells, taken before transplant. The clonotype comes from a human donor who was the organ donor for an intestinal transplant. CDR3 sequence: CACSGVSGANVLTF. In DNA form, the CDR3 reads TGTGCCTGTTCAGGGGTCTCTGGGGCCAACGTCCTGACTTTC.